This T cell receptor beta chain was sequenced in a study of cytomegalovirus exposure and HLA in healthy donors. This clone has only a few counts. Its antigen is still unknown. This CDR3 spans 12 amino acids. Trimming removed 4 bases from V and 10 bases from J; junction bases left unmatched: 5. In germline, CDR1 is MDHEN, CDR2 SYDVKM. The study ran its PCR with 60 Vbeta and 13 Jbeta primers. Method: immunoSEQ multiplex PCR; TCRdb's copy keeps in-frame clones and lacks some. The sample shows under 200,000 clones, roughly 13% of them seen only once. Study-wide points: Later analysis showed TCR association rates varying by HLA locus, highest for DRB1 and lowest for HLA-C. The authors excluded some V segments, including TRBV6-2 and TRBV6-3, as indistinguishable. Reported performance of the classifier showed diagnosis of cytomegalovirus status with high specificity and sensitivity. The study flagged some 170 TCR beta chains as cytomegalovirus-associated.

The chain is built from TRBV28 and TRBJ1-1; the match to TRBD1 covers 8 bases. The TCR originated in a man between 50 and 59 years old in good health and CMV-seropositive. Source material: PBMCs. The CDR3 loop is CASSSTGASAFF. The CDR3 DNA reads TGTGCCAGCAGTTCGACAGGGGCCTCAGCTTTCTTT.